This T cell receptor beta chain was sequenced for a study of T cell repertoires in cytomegalovirus infection. In the study overall: Matching HLA type, along with CMV infection, was indicated by public TCR beta signatures.

The CDR3 runs 16 residues. Looked up from germline, CDR1 is MNHEY and CDR2 is SVGEGT. The ends lost 2 bases at V and 4 bases at J; junction bases unmatched: 4. Findings of the study overall: Summed frequency of shared TCR beta families picked out CMV carriers who also had the relevant HLA. What dominated the ex vivo response were HLA-C-restricted CMV-specific TCR beta clonotypes.

Turning to this clonotype: What it binds is unknown.

TCRdb re-called the reads with MiXCR, one entry per CDR3 protein. Of a few hundred thousand distinct CDR3 sequences listed, roughly 17% are singletons. The chain couples TRBV6-2 or TRBV6-3 to TRBJ2-3; TRBD2 agrees at 12 bases. Sequences were obtained from PBMCs. This receptor was identified in a human donor in good health (CMV status not recorded). Some clones in this sample may be carry-over from other donors' samples. This CDR3 is CASSYPSGGAPDTQYF. The CDR3 DNA reads as TGTGCCAGCAGTTACCCTAGCGGGGGGGCCCCAGATACGCAGTATTTT.